This T cell receptor (beta chain) originates from a study of OX40 agonist ivuxolimab in advanced cancers. Regarding the study as a whole: Expanded clones were, on average, more numerous among CD8+ T cells than CD4+. Among the lowest peripheral clonal expansion occurred in 0.1-3.0 mg/kg partial responders. Clones of CD4+ and CD8+ blood T cells grew by week 6 at doses of 0.1 to 3.0 mg/kg.

Clones were sequenced by immunoSEQ multiplex PCR, and TCRdb holds only the in-frame ones, with some missing. The table shows about 60,000 clones, with under 95% occurring only once. Samples of blood were obtained at baseline, on cycle 4 day 1, and on cycle 7 day 1. Looked up from germline, CDR1 is MDHEN and CDR2 is SYDVKM. The V and J ends lost 6 bases and 4 bases, in that order; junction bases with no gene match: 5. The CDR3 contains 14 residues. Remarks on this clone: Its antigen is currently unknown.

The chain links TRBV28 to TRBJ2-5; 10 bases map to TRBD2. The sequencing used CD4+ or CD8+ T cells sorted from blood, collected in a trial of the OX40 agonist ivuxolimab. The origin of this receptor is an adult with an advanced solid tumor such as melanoma, head and neck, liver or kidney cancer. The CDR3 loop reads CASRAGGPLETQYF. In nucleotides, the CDR3 is TGTGCCAGCAGAGCGGGAGGGCCGCTAGAGACCCAGTACTTC.